The clone carrying this TCR beta chain has at least ten counts. What it binds is unknown. The junction shows a germline mismatch at one end, possibly a read error. This CDR3 has 14 residues. Looked up from germline, CDR1 is MGHRA and CDR2 is YSYEKL. The TCR beta CDR3 regions underwent amplification using RNA transcripts as the source. The HTBI primer set served for first-round RT-PCR of the TCR CDR3. TCRdb processed the multiplex PCR reads anew with MiXCR; each CDR3 protein has one entry. Of 550,000 to 850,000 distinct CDR3 sequences in the sample, roughly a sixth are singletons; the top ten hold over 15%. The sample belongs to a study of T cells in Graves' hyperthyroidism and ophthalmopathy. The study, taken as a whole, reports: Most expanded thyroid clonotypes above 0.001 recurred in blood.

The study collected blood at first hyperthyroidism diagnosis, before any ophthalmopathy symptoms arose. The authors took PBMCs from over 8.5 ml fresh peripheral blood. The clonotype was recovered from a woman in her 50s with Graves' hyperthyroidism that later progressed to Graves' ophthalmopathy. Input material: blood. The chain employs TRBV4-1 and TRBJ2-2; maybe TRBD1 (6 bases). The DNA of the CDR3 is TGTGCCAGCAGCCAGGACAGGAACACCGGGGAGCTGTTTTTT. This translates into CASSQDRNTGELFF.